What follows are 5 T cell receptor beta chains derived from one specimen sequenced in a study of CD8 T cells in Susac syndrome. A quantity of 0.5 to 1 ug RNA underwent reverse transcription using random hexamers. TCRdb called the immunoSEQ multiplex PCR reads again in MiXCR, with one record for every CDR3 protein. The sample comprises about 170,000 distinct CDR3 sequences, approximately 95% of which are singletons, and more than 0.08% rests with the top ten. Sequencing input: CD4+ T cells from PBMCs. Every receptor here comes from a human donor with multiple sclerosis.

This rearrangement joins TRBV6-1 to TRBJ1-4, with 7 positions matching TRBD1. The germline V gene has CDR1 MNHNS and CDR2 SASEGT. This CDR3 region has 17 residues. The J segment lost 0 bases and the V segment lost 5 bases, leaving 9 bases of the junction unmatched. The CDR3 region is CASSKQVQGATNEKLFF. For the CDR3, the DNA is TGTGCCAGCAGTAAACAGGTCCAGGGGGCAACTAATGAAAAACTGTTTTTT.

J is TRBJ1-2 and V is TRBV11-2; unclear D gene. The CDR3 has 14 residues. Trimming removed 5 bases from V and 5 bases from J, with 15 bases in between. Germline lookup yields CDR1 SGHAT and CDR2 FQNNGV. DNA for the CDR3: TGTGCCAGCAGCGGAACCGTCGCGGTTTATGGCTACACCTTC. Its protein is CASSGTVAVYGYTF.

This chain links TRBV20-1 with TRBJ2-7; D may be TRBD1 (6 bases). The V and J ends lost 6 bases and 7 bases respectively, with 19 bases between them. In germline, CDR1 is DFQATT, CDR2 SNEGSKA (reference sequence). This CDR3 has 13 amino acids. The CDR3 DNA reads as TGCAGTGCGAAGGTGGGGGCGGGCGTGGAGCAGTACTTC. Its protein product is CSAKVGAGVEQYF.

J is TRBJ1-6 and V is TRBV27, with 9 bases identical to TRBD1. Germline lookup yields CDR1 MNHEY and CDR2 SMNVEV (reference sequence). The CDR3 runs to 14 residues. The V gene end was trimmed by 4 bases and the J gene end by 9 bases; junction bases not matched to a gene: 4. CDR3 residues: CASSWGQGGSPLHF. Written as DNA, the CDR3 is TGTGCCAGCAGTTGGGGACAGGGAGGTTCACCCCTCCACTTT.

The CDR3, as DNA: TGTGCCAGCAGCTTGGGTACGGCGTCGGGGCCCCAGCATTTT. It encodes CASSLGTASGPQHF. The chain recombines TRBV5-6 with TRBJ1-5; D unclear. The germline V and J ends were trimmed by 0 bases and 9 bases, with 13 bases remaining between them. The length of the CDR3 is 14 residues. From germline, CDR1 is SGHDT and CDR2 YYEEEE.